These 26 T cell receptor beta chains were all obtained from the same sample, sequenced in a study. Profiled with immunoSEQ multiplex PCR; TCRdb holds only in-frame clones, not every one. Here the sample spans under 90,000 clones, roughly 93% being singletons. Material: PBMCs. Receptors originate from a man aged 35 to 55 with rheumatoid arthritis.

The chain employs TRBV10-3 and TRBJ1-6, with D hard to call. CDR3 length equals 14 residues. The V gene's germline CDR1 is ENHRY and CDR2 SYGVKD. V was cut by 5 bases and J by 4 bases, with 9 bases left in between. This CDR3 is CAISRTEYNSPLHF. The CDR3, as DNA: TGTGCCATCAGTCGGACGGAATATAATTCACCCCTCCACTTT.

V is TRBV13 and J is TRBJ2-3; no clear D gene. V was clipped by 1 base and J by 1 base, with 21 bases between them. In germline, CDR1 is PRHDT, CDR2 FYEKMQ (reference sequence). The CDR3 consists of 19 residues. The CDR3 is CASSLVTGMGQRGTDTQYF. The CDR3 DNA is TGTGCCAGCAGCTTAGTTACGGGTATGGGTCAACGAGGCACAGATACGCAGTATTTT. The whole variable domain, remainder taken from reference TRBV13 and TRBJ2-3, is AAGVIQSPRHLIKEKRETATLKCYPIPRHDTVYWYQQGPGQDPQFLISFYEKMQSDKGSIPDRFSAQQFSDYHSELNMSSLELGDSALYFCASSLVTGMGQRGTDTQYFGPGTRLTVL.

The chain's CDR3 is CASRDRPGNTEAFF. As DNA, the CDR3 is TGTGCCAGTAGAGATCGTCCAGGGAACACTGAAGCTTTCTTT. J is TRBJ1-1 and V is TRBV19; D gene ambiguous. The CDR3 is 14 residues long. V was cut by 6 bases and J by 1 base, with 12 bases left in between. Per germline, CDR1 LNHDA and CDR2 SQIVND (reference sequence).

The V gene is TRBV27, the J gene TRBJ1-5; no reliable D call. V was shortened by 9 bases and J by 3 bases, with 12 bases between the two germline ends. Germline CDR1 reads MNHEY; CDR2 reads SMNVEV (reference sequence). The CDR3 length is 13 residues. CDR3 loop: CASTGRINQPQHF. The CDR3 nucleotides read TGTGCCAGTACCGGACGGATCAATCAGCCCCAGCATTTT.

This clone was recorded only once. V is TRBV7-2 and J is TRBJ2-7; 8 nucleotides agree with TRBD2. The V gene end was trimmed by 5 bases and the J gene end by 5 bases; junction bases not matched to a gene: 8. The CDR3 length is 14 residues. Germline CDR1 is SGHTA and CDR2 is FQGNSA. As DNA, the CDR3 is TGTGCCAGCAGCGCCTCGGGGGGGGGCCACGAGCAGTACTTC. Protein sequence: CASSASGGGHEQYF. Together with reference TRBV7-2 and TRBJ2-7, the CDR3 gives the full variable domain: GAGVSQSPSNKVTEKGKDVELRCDPISGHTALYWYRQSLGQGLEFLIYFQGNSAPDKSGLPSDRFSAERTGGSVSTLTIQRTQQEDSAVYLCASSASGGGHEQYFGPGTRLTVT.

Notes on this clone: Other DNA sequences within the sample encode an identical CDR3. The chain is built from TRBV18 and TRBJ1-1; D is ambiguous. Per germline, CDR1 KGHSH and CDR2 LQKENI. With 1 base removed from V and 2 bases from J, the gap between germline ends came to 5 bases. The CDR3 is 13 amino acids. CDR3 coding DNA: TGTGCCAGCTCACCACAGGGCAACACTGAAGCTTTCTTT. This translates into CASSPQGNTEAFF.

V is TRBV28 and J is TRBJ2-7; TRBD2 is a possible D gene (5 bases). Germline assignment: CDR1 MDHEN and CDR2 SYDVKM. This CDR3 has 14 amino acids. Between the trimmed V and J ends, which lost 4 bases and 0 bases, there was a span of 10 bases. The CDR3 sequence: CASSSAESSYEQYF. In DNA form, the CDR3 reads TGTGCCAGCAGTTCAGCGGAAAGCTCCTACGAGCAGTACTTC.

V usage is TRBV3-1 (or the pseudogene TRBV3-2) and J usage is TRBJ2-3; tentatively, D is TRBD2 (7 bases). The CDR3 runs 20 residues. In germline, CDR1 is LGHDT, CDR2 YNNKEL (reference sequence). V shed 0 bases and J shed 2 bases, with 24 bases lying between them. CDR3 DNA: TGTGCCAGCAGCCAAGATGGGGAGGGGGGCAGCCCCTCCGTCACAGATACGCAGTATTTT. It translates to CASSQDGEGGSPSVTDTQYF.

The chain uses TRBV7-9 and TRBJ2-7; TRBD1 aligns across 9 bases. CDR1 and CDR2 (germline): SEHNR, FQNEAQ (reference sequence). The length of the CDR3 is 15 residues. Germline trimming cut 3 bases from V and 4 bases from J; bases unmatched to any gene: 7. The CDR3 loop is CASSFRQGGTYEQYF. The CDR3 DNA follows: TGTGCCAGCAGCTTCCGACAGGGGGGCACTTACGAGCAGTACTTC.

This clone was detected a few times. The chain is built from TRBV6-2 or TRBV6-3 and TRBJ2-7, with TRBD1 matching 12 bases. The ends lost 4 bases at V and 6 bases at J; junction bases unmatched: 4. The CDR3 is made up of 14 amino acids. CDR1 is MNHEY and CDR2 is SVGEGT in the germline V gene. CDR3 residues: CASSSGQGAAEQYF. The DNA of the CDR3 is TGTGCCAGCAGTTCGGGACAGGGGGCCGCCGAGCAGTACTTC.

V gene TRBV5-1 combines with J gene TRBJ2-7; D is uncertain. The V and J ends lost 0 bases and 2 bases respectively, with 6 bases between them. CDR1 is SGHRS and CDR2 is YFSETQ in the germline V gene. The CDR3 extends over 13 amino acids. The CDR3, as DNA: TGCGCCAGCAGCTTGGGACACGCCTACGAGCAGTACTTC. This gives the protein CASSLGHAYEQYF. The full variable domain, in which reference TRBV5-1 and TRBJ2-7 provide the parts outside the CDR3, is KAGVTQTPRYLIKTRGQQVTLSCSPISGHRSVSWYQQTPGQGLQFLFEYFSETQRNKGNFPGRFSGRQFSNSRSEMNVSTLELGDSALYLCASSLGHAYEQYFGPGTRLTVT.

The V call is TRBV5-1, the J call TRBJ1-4, with 8 bases aligning to TRBD1. Germline CDR1 and CDR2: SGHRS and YFSETQ. Trimming removed 0 bases from V and 9 bases from J; junction bases left unmatched: 13. The CDR3 totals 17 residues. The CDR3 region has the DNA TGCGCCAGCAGCTTGGAGGGACAGGCCAAGGGGGGGCAAAAACTGTTTTTT. As protein: CASSLEGQAKGGQKLFF.

The chain carries TRBV7-8 and TRBJ2-3; a weak D match, TRBD1 (5 bases). This CDR3 has 12 amino acids. CDR1 is SGHVS, CDR2 FQNEAQ, per germline. V was trimmed by 5 bases and J by 10 bases, leaving 13 bases between them. The CDR3 sequence: CASSPLTGSQYF. Here the CDR3 DNA reads TGTGCCAGCAGCCCTCTAACAGGATCGCAGTATTTT.

The chain links TRBV6-5 to TRBJ2-7, with 8 nucleotides matching TRBD2. The CDR3 runs 15 residues. V shed 7 bases, J shed 2 bases, and the junction held 10 bases outside the gene matches. From germline, CDR1 is MNHEY and CDR2 SVGAGI. The CDR3 loop is CASTFKSGGTYEQYF. The CDR3, as DNA: TGTGCCAGCACCTTCAAGAGCGGGGGTACCTACGAGCAGTACTTC.

V and J are TRBV19 and TRBJ2-1; 8 bases are shared with TRBD1. In germline, CDR1 is LNHDA, CDR2 SQIVND (reference sequence). Losses at the gene ends were 3 bases for V and 4 bases for J; bases not matched to a gene: 8. The CDR3 spans 16 residues. The CDR3 sequence is CASSILGGQVYNEQFF. The CDR3 DNA sequence: TGTGCCAGTAGTATCCTTGGGGGACAGGTATACAATGAGCAGTTCTTC.

The chain has TRBV7-2 and TRBJ2-1; a possible D gene is TRBD2 (5 bases). The CDR3 spans 14 residues. In germline, CDR1 is SGHTA, CDR2 FQGNSA. Deletions cut 5 bases from V and 2 bases from J, with 10 bases between. The CDR3 DNA sequence: TGTGCCAGCAGCCCGGAGGATACCTACAATGAGCAGTTCTTC. Amino acids: CASSPEDTYNEQFF.

The J gene is TRBJ1-5, the V gene TRBV4-2, with no clear D. The germline V gene encodes CDR1 LGHNA and CDR2 YNFKEQ. The CDR3 totals 13 residues. The germline V and J ends were trimmed by 1 base and 8 bases, with 9 bases remaining between them. DNA for the CDR3: TGTGCCAGCAGCCAAGGGTTAGTAAAGCCCCAGCATTTT. As protein: CASSQGLVKPQHF.

The chain combines TRBV6-7 with TRBJ2-7; TRBD2 might be the D (6 bases). TRBV6-7 is placed among ORFs of uncertain function. The CDR3 is made up of 16 amino acids. V dropped 2 bases and J dropped 6 bases, with 20 bases sitting between them. The CDR3, as DNA: TGTGCCAGCAGTTACCGCTTGGGCGGGGTAAAAGGCGAGCAGTACTTC. Protein sequence: CASSYRLGGVKGEQYF.

The chain carries TRBV6-5 and TRBJ1-6; possibly TRBD1 for D (5 bases). The CDR3 has 15 amino acids. The V end lost 6 bases, the J end lost 7 bases, and 16 bases lay between the germline ends. Germline CDR1 and CDR2: MNHEY and SVGAGI. The CDR3 spells CASSPPGGPNSPLHF. DNA of the CDR3: TGTGCCAGCAGCCCGCCCGGGGGACCAAATTCACCCCTCCACTTT.

This rearrangement joins TRBV27 to TRBJ1-1; D gene uncertain. The CDR3 runs 12 residues. Germline lookup yields CDR1 MNHEY and CDR2 SMNVEV (reference sequence). Trimming stripped 7 bases from V and 5 bases from J, with 11 bases between. The CDR3 region has the DNA TGTGCCAGCATCTCACGGGCGACTGAAGCTTTCTTT. Translating it yields CASISRATEAFF.

V and J are TRBV28 and TRBJ2-1; D possibly corresponds to TRBD2 (5 bases). V was trimmed by 3 bases and J by 4 bases, leaving 10 bases between them. CDR1 MDHEN and CDR2 SYDVKM come from the germline V gene. The CDR3 is 14 amino acids. Here the CDR3 DNA reads TGTGCCAGCAGTTTTCGTAGCGCTTACAATGAGCAGTTCTTC. It specifies CASSFRSAYNEQFF.

The chain links TRBV2 to TRBJ2-1, with TRBD2 as a possible D gene (5 bases). The CDR3 sequence is 14 residues long. Trimming took off 6 bases at V and 2 bases at J, with 11 bases between the two ends. Per the germline V gene, CDR1 is SNHLY and CDR2 is FYNNEI. The CDR3, as DNA: TGTGCCAGCAGGTCAAGCGGAGCCTACAATGAGCAGTTCTTC. This sequence encodes CASRSSGAYNEQFF.

This clone was detected only once. The chain employs TRBV19 and TRBJ2-7; 8 bases are shared with TRBD1. The V segment lost 8 bases and the J segment 0 bases; nucleotides outside the gene matches: 6. Germline CDR1 LNHDA, CDR2 SQIVND (reference sequence). The CDR3 has 14 amino acids. The CDR3 region has the DNA TGTGCCAGTTCCATGACAGGGGTCTCCTACGAGCAGTACTTC. Amino acid sequence: CASSMTGVSYEQYF. Filled out from reference TRBV19 and TRBJ2-7, the complete variable domain reads DGGITQSPKYLFRKEGQNVTLSCEQNLNHDAMYWYRQDPGQGLRLIYYSQIVNDFQKGDIAEGYSVSREKKESFPLTVTSAQKNPTAFYLCASSMTGVSYEQYFGPGTRLTVT.

The chain couples TRBV10-1 to TRBJ2-7; D remains ambiguous. This CDR3 contains 11 residues. Trimming stripped 2 bases from V and 3 bases from J, with 2 bases between. Germline-derived CDR1 and CDR2 are WNHNN and SYGVQD (reference sequence). CDR3 sequence reads: CASSEGYEQYF. As DNA, the CDR3 is TGCGCCAGCAGTGAGGGCTACGAGCAGTACTTC.

The CDR3 region has the DNA TGTGCCAGCAGCTCCAATGGGGCGCGACGGGAAAAACTGTTTTTT. Translated, it gives CASSSNGARREKLFF. The chain carries TRBV7-9 and TRBJ1-4, with D tentatively TRBD1 (5 bases). V lost 4 bases to trimming and J lost 8 bases, with 17 bases between them. Looked up from germline, CDR1 is SEHNR and CDR2 is FQNEAQ (reference sequence). The CDR3 contains 15 residues.

The V and J genes are TRBV11-3 and TRBJ2-7; TRBD2 is a possible D gene (5 bases). CDR3 size: 13 residues. Germline CDR1 is SGHNT and CDR2 is YENEEA. Trimming cost V 6 bases and J 6 bases, with 15 bases left between them. In nucleotides, the CDR3 is TGTGCCAGCAGTAGAGCCGGGATCACCGAGCAGTACTTC. This encodes CASSRAGITEQYF.